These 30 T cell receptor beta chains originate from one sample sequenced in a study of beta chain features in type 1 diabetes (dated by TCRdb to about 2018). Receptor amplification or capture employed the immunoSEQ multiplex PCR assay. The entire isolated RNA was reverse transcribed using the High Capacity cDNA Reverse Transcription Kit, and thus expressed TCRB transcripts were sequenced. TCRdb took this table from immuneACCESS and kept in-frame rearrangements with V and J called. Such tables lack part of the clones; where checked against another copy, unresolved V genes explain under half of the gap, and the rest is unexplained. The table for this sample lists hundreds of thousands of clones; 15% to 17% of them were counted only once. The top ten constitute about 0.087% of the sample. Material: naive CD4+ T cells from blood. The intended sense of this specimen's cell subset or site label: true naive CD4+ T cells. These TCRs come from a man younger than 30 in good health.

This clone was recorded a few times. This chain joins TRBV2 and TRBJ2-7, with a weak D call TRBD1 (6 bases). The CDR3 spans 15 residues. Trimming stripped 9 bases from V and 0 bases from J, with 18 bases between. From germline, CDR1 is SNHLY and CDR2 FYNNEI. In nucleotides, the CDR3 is TGTGCCAGTAAAGCTAGAGACAGGCTCTCCTACGAGCAGTACTTC. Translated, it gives CASKARDRLSYEQYF.

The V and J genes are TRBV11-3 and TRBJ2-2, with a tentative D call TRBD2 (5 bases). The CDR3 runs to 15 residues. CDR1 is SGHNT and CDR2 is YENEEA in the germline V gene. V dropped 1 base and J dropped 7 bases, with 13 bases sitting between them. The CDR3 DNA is TGTGCCAGCAGCTTAGCGGGAAGCAGGAACGGGGAGCTGTTTTTT. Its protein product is CASSLAGSRNGELFF.

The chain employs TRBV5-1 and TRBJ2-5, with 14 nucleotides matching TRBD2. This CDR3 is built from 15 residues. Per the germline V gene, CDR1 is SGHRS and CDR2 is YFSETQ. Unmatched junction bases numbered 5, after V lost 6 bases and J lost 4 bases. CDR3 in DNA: TGCGCCAGCACGGGACTAGCGGGAGCGGGAGAGACCCAGTACTTC. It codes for CASTGLAGAGETQYF.

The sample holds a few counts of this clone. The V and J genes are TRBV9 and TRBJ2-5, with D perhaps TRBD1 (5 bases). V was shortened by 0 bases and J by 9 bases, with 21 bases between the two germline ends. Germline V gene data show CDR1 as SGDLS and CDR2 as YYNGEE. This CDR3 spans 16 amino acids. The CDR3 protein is CASSVAEWRREGAQYF. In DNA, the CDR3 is TGTGCCAGCAGCGTAGCTGAGTGGCGGAGAGAAGGGGCCCAGTACTTC. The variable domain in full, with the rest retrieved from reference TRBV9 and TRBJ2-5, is DSGVTQTPKHLITATGQRVTLRCSPRSGDLSVYWYQQSLDQGLQFLIQYYNGEERAKGNILERFSAQQFPDLHSELNLSSLELGDSALYFCASSVAEWRREGAQYFGPGTRLLVL.

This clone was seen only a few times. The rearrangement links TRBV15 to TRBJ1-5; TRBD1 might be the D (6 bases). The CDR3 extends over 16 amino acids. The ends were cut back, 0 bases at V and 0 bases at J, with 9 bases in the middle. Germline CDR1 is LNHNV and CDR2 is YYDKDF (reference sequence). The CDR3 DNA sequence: TGTGCCACCAGCAGAGATCGACAGGTTAGCAATCAGCCCCAGCATTTT. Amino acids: CATSRDRQVSNQPQHF.

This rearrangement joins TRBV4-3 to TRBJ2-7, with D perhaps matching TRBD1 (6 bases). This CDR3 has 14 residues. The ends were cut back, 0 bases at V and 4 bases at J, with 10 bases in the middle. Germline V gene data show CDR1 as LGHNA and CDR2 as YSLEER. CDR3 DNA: TGCGCCAGCAGCCAAGACCACCAGGGGTACGAGCAGTACTTC. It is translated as CASSQDHQGYEQYF.

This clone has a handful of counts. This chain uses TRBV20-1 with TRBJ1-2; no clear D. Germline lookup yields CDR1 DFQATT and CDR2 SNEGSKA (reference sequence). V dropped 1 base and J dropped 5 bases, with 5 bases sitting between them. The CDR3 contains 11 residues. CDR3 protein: CSARGFYGYTF. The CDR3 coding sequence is TGCAGTGCTAGAGGGTTTTATGGCTACACCTTC.

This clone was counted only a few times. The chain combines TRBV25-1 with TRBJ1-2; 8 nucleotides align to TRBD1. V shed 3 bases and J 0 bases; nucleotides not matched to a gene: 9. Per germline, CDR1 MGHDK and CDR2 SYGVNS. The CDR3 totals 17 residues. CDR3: CASSDPRGQEANYGYTF. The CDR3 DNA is TGTGCCAGCAGTGACCCCCGGGGACAGGAGGCTAACTATGGCTACACCTTC.

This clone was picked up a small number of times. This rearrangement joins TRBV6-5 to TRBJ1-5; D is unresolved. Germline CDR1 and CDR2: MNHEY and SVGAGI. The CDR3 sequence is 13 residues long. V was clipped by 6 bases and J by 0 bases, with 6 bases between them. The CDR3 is CASSPNSNQPQHF. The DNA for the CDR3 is TGTGCCAGCAGCCCTAATAGCAATCAGCCCCAGCATTTT.

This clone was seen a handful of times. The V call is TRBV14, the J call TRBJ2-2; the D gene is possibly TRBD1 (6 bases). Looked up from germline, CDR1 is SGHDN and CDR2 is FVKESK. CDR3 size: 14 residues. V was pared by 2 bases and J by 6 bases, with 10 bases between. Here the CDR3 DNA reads TGTGCCAGCAGCCAACAACAGGGTCCCGGGGAGCTGTTTTTT. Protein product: CASSQQQGPGELFF. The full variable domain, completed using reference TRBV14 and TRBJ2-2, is EAGVTQFPSHSVIEKGQTVTLRCDPISGHDNLYWYRRVMGKEIKFLLHFVKESKQDESGMPNNRFLAERTGGTYSTLKVQPAELEDSGVYFCASSQQQGPGELFFGEGSRLTVL.

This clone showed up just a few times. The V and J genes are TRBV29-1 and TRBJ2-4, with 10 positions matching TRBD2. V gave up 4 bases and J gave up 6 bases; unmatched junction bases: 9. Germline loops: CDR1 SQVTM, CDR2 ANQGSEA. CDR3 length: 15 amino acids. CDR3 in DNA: TGCAGCGTTGCCCCTAGCGGGAGATTGACAAACATTCAGTACTTC. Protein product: CSVAPSGRLTNIQYF.

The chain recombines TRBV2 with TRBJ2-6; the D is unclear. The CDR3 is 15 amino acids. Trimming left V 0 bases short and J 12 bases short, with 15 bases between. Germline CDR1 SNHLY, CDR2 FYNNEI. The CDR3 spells CASSEAGSGNSVLTF. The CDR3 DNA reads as TGTGCCAGCAGTGAAGCCGGGTCAGGTAATAGCGTCCTGACTTTC.

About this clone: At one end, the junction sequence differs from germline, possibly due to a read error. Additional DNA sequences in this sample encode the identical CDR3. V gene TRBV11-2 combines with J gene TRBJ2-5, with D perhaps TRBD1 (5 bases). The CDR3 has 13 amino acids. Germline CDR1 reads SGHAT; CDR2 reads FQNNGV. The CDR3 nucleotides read TGTGCTAGCAGCCAGGGCCTGGGGGAGACCCAGTACTTC. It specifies CASSQGLGETQYF.

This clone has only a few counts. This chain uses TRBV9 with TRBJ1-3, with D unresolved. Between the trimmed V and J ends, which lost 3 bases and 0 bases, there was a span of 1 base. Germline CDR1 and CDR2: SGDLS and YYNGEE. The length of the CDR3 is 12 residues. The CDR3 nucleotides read TGTGCCAGCAGCGACTCTGGAAACACCATATATTTT. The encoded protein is CASSDSGNTIYF.

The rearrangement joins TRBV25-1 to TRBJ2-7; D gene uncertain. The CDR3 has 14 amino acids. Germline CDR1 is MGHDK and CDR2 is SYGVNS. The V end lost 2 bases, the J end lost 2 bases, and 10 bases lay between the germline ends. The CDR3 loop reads CASSEAARPYEQYF. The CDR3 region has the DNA TGTGCCAGCAGTGAAGCCGCGCGCCCCTACGAGCAGTACTTC.

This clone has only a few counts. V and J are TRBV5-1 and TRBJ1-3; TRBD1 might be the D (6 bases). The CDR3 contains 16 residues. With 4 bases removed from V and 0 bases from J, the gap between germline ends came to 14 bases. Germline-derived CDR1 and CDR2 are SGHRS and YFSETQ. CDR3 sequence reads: CASSSAGGYSGNTIYF. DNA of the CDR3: TGCGCCAGCAGCAGCGCCGGGGGCTACTCTGGAAACACCATATATTTT.

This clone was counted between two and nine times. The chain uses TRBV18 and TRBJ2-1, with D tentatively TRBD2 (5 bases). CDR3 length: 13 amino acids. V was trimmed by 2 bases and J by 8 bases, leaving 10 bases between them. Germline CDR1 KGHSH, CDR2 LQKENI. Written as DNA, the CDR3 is TGTGCCAGCTCACCAACTAGGAGCCATGAGCAGTTCTTC. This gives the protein CASSPTRSHEQFF.

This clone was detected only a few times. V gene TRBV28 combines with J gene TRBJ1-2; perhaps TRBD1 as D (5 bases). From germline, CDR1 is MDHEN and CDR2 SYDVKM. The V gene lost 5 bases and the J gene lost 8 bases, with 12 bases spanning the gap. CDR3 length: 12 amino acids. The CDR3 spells CASSGRGSGYTF. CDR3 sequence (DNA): TGTGCCAGCAGTGGGCGGGGGAGCGGCTACACCTTC.

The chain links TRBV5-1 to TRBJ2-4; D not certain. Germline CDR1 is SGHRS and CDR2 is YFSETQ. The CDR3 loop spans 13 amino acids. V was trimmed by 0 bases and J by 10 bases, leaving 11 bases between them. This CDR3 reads CASSLVGRSIQYF. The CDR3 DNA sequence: TGCGCCAGCAGCTTGGTCGGAAGGTCGATTCAGTACTTC.

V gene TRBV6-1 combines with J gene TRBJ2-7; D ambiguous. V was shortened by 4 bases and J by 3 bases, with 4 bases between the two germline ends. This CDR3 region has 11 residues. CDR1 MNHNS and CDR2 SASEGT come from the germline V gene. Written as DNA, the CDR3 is TGTGCCAGCAGTGCTTTCTACGAGCAGTACTTC. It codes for CASSAFYEQYF.

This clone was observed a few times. The CDR3 sequence: CASRQTGDGYTF. The CDR3, as DNA: TGTGCCAGCCGACAGACAGGGGACGGCTACACCTTC. The chain employs TRBV7-9 and TRBJ1-2; 8 bases map to TRBD1. Germline assignment: CDR1 SEHNR and CDR2 FQNEAQ (reference sequence). The CDR3 covers 12 residues. V shed 8 bases, J shed 8 bases, and the junction held 7 bases outside the gene matches.

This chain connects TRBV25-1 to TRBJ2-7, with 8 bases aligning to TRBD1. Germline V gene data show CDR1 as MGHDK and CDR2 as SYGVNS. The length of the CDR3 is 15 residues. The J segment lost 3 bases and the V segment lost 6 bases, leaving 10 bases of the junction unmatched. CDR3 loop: CASRSPGTGGYEQYF. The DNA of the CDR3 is TGTGCCAGCAGGTCCCCGGGAACAGGGGGCTACGAGCAGTACTTC.

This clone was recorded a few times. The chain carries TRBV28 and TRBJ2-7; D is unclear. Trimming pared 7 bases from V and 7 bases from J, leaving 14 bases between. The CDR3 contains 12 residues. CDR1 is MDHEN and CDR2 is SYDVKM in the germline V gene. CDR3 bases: TGTGCCAGCACACAGAGAGCATGGGAGCAGTACTTC. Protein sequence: CASTQRAWEQYF. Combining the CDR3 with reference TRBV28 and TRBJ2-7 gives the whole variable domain DVKVTQSSRYLVKRTGEKVFLECVQDMDHENMFWYRQDPGLGLRLIYFSYDVKMKEKGDIPEGYSVSREKKERFSLILESASTNQTSMYLCASTQRAWEQYFGPGTRLTVT.

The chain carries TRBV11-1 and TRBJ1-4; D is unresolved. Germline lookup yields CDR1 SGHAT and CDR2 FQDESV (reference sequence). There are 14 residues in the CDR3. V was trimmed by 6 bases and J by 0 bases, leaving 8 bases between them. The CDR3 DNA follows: TGTGCCAGCAGACGGACGGCAACTAATGAAAAACTGTTTTTT. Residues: CASRRTATNEKLFF.

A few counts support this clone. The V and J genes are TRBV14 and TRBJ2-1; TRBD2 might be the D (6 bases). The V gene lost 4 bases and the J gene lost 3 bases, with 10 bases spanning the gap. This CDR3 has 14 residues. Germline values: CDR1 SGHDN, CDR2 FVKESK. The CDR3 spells CASSRLAYYNEQFF. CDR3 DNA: TGTGCCAGCAGCCGGCTAGCGTACTACAATGAGCAGTTCTTC.

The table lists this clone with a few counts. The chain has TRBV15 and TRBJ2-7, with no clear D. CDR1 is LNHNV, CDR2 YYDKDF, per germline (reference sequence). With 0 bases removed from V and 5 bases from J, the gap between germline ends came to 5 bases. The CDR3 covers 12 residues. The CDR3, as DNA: TGTGCCACCAGCAGAGATCTCCACGAGCAGTACTTC. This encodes CATSRDLHEQYF. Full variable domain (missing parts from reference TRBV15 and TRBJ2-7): DAMVIQNPRYQVTQFGKPVTLSCSQTLNHNVMYWYQQKSSQAPKLLFHYYDKDFNNEADTPDNFQSRRPNTSFCFLDIRSPGLGDTAMYLCATSRDLHEQYFGPGTRLTVT.

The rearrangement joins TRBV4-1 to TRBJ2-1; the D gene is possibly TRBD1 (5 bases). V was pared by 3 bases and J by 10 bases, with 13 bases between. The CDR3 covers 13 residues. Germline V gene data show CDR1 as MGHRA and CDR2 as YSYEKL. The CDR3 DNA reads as TGCGCCAGCAGCCAGAGTGGCAGGGCCGAGCAGTTCTTC. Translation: CASSQSGRAEQFF.

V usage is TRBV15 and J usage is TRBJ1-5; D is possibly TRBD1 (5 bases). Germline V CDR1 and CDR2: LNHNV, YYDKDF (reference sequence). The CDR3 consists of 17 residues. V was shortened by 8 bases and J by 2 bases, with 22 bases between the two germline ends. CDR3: CATRTRSGKAGNQPQHF. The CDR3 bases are TGTGCCACCCGAACGAGGTCAGGGAAGGCGGGCAATCAGCCCCAGCATTTT.

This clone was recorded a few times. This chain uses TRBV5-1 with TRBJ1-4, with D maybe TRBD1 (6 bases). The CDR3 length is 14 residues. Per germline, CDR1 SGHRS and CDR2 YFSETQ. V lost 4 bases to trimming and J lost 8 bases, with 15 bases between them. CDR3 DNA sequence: TGCGCCAGCAGCCGGACAGCGGAGCGGGAAAAACTGTTTTTT. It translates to CASSRTAEREKLFF.

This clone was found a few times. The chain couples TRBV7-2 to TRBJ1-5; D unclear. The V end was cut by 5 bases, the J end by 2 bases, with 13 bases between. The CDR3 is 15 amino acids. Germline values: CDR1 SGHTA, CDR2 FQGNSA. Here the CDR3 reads CASSPKARGNQPQHF. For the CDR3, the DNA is TGTGCCAGCAGCCCAAAGGCGCGGGGCAATCAGCCCCAGCATTTT.